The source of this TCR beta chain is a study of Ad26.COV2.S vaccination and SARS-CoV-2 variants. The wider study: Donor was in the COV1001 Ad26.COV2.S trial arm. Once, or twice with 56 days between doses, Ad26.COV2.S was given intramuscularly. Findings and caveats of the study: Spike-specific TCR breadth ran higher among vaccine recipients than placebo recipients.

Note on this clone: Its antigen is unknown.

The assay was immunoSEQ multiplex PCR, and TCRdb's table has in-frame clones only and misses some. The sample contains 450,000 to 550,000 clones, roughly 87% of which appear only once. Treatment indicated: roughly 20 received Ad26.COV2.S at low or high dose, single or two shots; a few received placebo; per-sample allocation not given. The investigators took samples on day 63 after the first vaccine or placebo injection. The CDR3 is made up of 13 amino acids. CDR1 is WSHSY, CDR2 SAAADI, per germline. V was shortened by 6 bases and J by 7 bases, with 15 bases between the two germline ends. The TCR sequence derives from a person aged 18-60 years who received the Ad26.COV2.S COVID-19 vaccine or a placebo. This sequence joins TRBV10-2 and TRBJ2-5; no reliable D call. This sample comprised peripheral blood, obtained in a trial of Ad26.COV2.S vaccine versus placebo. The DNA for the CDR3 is TGCGCCAGCAGGGAAGGGCGCTTTGGGACCCAGTACTTC. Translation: CASREGRFGTQYF.